The TCR beta chain described here comes from a study of beta chain features in type 1 diabetes. Study-wide context: There was similarity between patients and healthy donors in age, gender and cell yields.

Study-level findings and limits: Fewer junction insertions and more nucleotide deletions appeared in type 1 diabetes patients.

Details on this clone: Its antigen is not identified.

TCRB transcripts that were expressed got sequenced, as all of the isolated RNA had been reverse transcribed. Data came from immunoSEQ multiplex PCR; TCRdb stores just in-frame clones and leaves some out. Among about 900,000 clones listed, 17% were seen once. The CDR3 extends over 14 amino acids. The V gene's germline CDR1 is SGHTA and CDR2 FQGNSA. The V end was cut by 3 bases, the J end by 8 bases, with 11 bases between. The gene calls are TRBV7-2 and TRBJ2-6; perhaps TRBD1 as D (6 bases). Sequencing used naive CD4+ T cells from blood. The TCR comes from a woman under 30 in good health. The DNA of the CDR3 is TGTGCCAGCAGCTTTGAACAGGGAACCAACGTCCTGACTTTC. Its translation is CASSFEQGTNVLTF. The full variable domain, completed using reference TRBV7-2 and TRBJ2-6, is GAGVSQSPSNKVTEKGKDVELRCDPISGHTALYWYRQSLGQGLEFLIYFQGNSAPDKSGLPSDRFSAERTGGSVSTLTIQRTQQEDSAVYLCASSFEQGTNVLTFGAGSRLTVL.